One sample yielded the 10 T cell receptor beta chains listed below, sequenced in a study of tumor-infiltrating lymphocytes in oesophageal squamous cell carcinoma. Each CDR3 protein gets one entry after TCRdb re-called the PCR reads with MiXCR. The sample contains 10,000 to 15,000 distinct CDR3 sequences, approximately 47% of which appear only once. Sequencing was carried out using normal esophageal tissue next to the tumor. The receptors were gathered from a male donor with esophageal squamous cell carcinoma.

The rearrangement uses TRBV7-9 and TRBJ2-1; no clear D. Germline V gene sequence: CDR1 SEHNR, CDR2 FQNEAQ (reference sequence). CDR3 length: 15 residues. With 1 base removed from V and 8 bases from J, the gap between germline ends came to 15 bases. CDR3 region: CASSLGAGNRDEQFF. Here the CDR3 DNA reads TGTGCCAGCAGCTTAGGGGCCGGAAATAGGGATGAGCAGTTCTTC.

This clonotype came up many times. The gene calls are TRBV10-3 and TRBJ2-1, with TRBD2 matching over 12 bases. Germline V CDR1 and CDR2: ENHRY, SYGVKD. The CDR3 length is 15 residues. V lost 8 bases to trimming and J lost 4 bases; unmatched junction nucleotides: 6. CDR3 bases: TGTGCCATCGAAGTGGGACTAGCGGGTTACAATGAGCAGTTCTTC. It translates to CAIEVGLAGYNEQFF.

This clonotype was observed at least ten times. The gene calls are TRBV12-3 or TRBV12-4 and TRBJ1-6; unclear D gene. The length of the CDR3 is 13 residues. Trimming removed 2 bases at V and 8 bases at J, with 7 bases between. The CDR3 spells CASSLNGDSPLHF. The DNA of the CDR3 is TGTGCCAGCAGTTTAAACGGGGATTCACCCCTCCACTTT.

This clonotype was detected many times. The rearrangement uses TRBV12-3 or TRBV12-4 and TRBJ1-5; D gene ambiguous. The CDR3 length is 12 residues. Between the trimmed V and J ends, which lost 2 bases and 5 bases, there was a span of 4 bases. The CDR3 DNA is TGTGCCAGCAGTTTACTTCATCAGCCCCAGCATTTT. Its translation is CASSLLHQPQHF.

This chain connects TRBV6-6 to TRBJ2-7, with D unclear. The CDR3 has 13 residues. The germline CDR1 and CDR2 sequences are MNHNY and SVGAGI (reference sequence). Trimming left V 2 bases short and J 7 bases short, with 12 bases between. CDR3 region: CASSYRVDNEQYF. The CDR3 DNA reads TGTGCCAGCAGTTACAGGGTCGACAATGAGCAGTACTTC.

The chain uses TRBV7-2 and TRBJ2-5, with TRBD2 matching 8 bases. Germline CDR1 and CDR2: SGHTA and FQGNSA. The length of the CDR3 is 13 residues. After removal of 7 bases from V and 7 bases from J, the junction contained 8 bases not matched to a gene. The CDR3: CASTKSGGGTQYF. The DNA of the CDR3 is TGTGCCAGCACCAAAAGCGGGGGCGGGACCCAGTACTTC.

The rearrangement uses TRBV27 and TRBJ1-5; 7 nucleotides align to TRBD1. The trim removed 7 bases at V and 3 bases at J, leaving 9 bases unmatched. The CDR3 spans 15 residues. Germline CDR1 is MNHEY and CDR2 is SMNVEV (reference sequence). For the CDR3, the DNA is TGTGCCAGCAAATTGGACAGGTCCGACAATCAGCCCCAGCATTTT. This translates into CASKLDRSDNQPQHF.

This clonotype occurred a few times. The rearrangement uses TRBV7-8 and TRBJ2-4, with no clear D. Near its end, the DNA agrees better with TRBJ2-1, so the J call may be wrong. Germline V gene lookup returns CDR1 SGHVS and CDR2 FQNEAQ. There are 14 residues in the CDR3. The CDR3 DNA follows: TGTGCCAGCAGCTTAGCCTCAGAGCGAGGCGGGCAGTTCTTC. Amino acids: CASSLASERGGQFF.

This clonotype has more than one count but fewer than ten. The rearrangement joins TRBV7-8 to TRBJ2-3, with 13 bases matching TRBD2. The CDR3 covers 17 residues. Trimming removed 1 base from V and 1 base from J; junction bases left unmatched: 2. Germline CDR1 SGHVS, CDR2 FQNEAQ. The CDR3 sequence is CASSLGTSGGRTDTQYF. Written as DNA, the CDR3 is TGTGCCAGCAGCTTAGGGACTAGCGGGGGTCGCACAGATACGCAGTATTTT.

This clonotype was observed a few times. The chain couples TRBV7-3 to TRBJ2-2, with TRBD1 as a possible D gene (6 bases). This CDR3 region has 17 residues. Germline V gene data show CDR1 as SGHTA and CDR2 as FQGTGA. The V end was cut by 3 bases, the J end by 0 bases, with 14 bases between. In DNA, the CDR3 is TGTGCCAGCAGCTTGTCCGGACAGAGTACGAACACCGGGGAGCTGTTTTTT. It specifies CASSLSGQSTNTGELFF.